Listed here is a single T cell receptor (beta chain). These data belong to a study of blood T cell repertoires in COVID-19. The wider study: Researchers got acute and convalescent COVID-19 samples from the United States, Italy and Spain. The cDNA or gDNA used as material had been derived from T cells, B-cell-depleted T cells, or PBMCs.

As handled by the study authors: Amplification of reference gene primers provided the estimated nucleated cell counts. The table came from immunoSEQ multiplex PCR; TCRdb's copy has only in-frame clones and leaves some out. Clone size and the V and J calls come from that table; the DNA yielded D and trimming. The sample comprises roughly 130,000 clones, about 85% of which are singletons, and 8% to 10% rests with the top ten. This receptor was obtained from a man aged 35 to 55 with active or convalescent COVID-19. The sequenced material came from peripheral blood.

In nucleotides, the CDR3 is TGTGCCAGCAGCTTGGCAGGACAGCGCAGCTACGAGCAGTACTTC. The encoded protein is CASSLAGQRSYEQYF. The V and J genes are TRBV5-4 and TRBJ2-7; weak D call: TRBD1 (6 bases). Germline CDR1 SGHNT, CDR2 YYREEE (reference sequence). The CDR3 runs to 15 residues. The ends were cut back, 0 bases at V and 3 bases at J, with 13 bases in the middle.